This TCR beta chain comes out of a study of cytomegalovirus exposure and HLA in healthy donors. Trimming stripped 2 bases from V and 5 bases from J, with 16 bases between. There are 15 residues in the CDR3. Germline CDR1 and CDR2: SGHTA and FQGTGA. PCR employed 60 Vbeta and 13 Jbeta primers. TCRdb's table, derived via immunoSEQ multiplex PCR, lists solely in-frame clones and lacks some. The table includes roughly 130,000 clones, just over 70% detected once. This clonotype was obtained from a woman aged 60-70 years in good health and CMV-seropositive. V usage is TRBV7-3 and J usage is TRBJ2-7; possible D gene TRBD2, 5 bases. The sample was PBMCs. CDR3 protein: CASSLEAGLSHEQYF. Here the CDR3 DNA reads TGTGCCAGCAGCTTAGAAGCAGGACTCAGCCACGAGCAGTACTTC. Full variable domain (remainder filled in from reference TRBV7-3 and TRBJ2-7): GAGVSQTPSNKVTEKGKYVELRCDPISGHTALYWYRQSLGQGPEFLIYFQGTGAADDSGLPNDRFFAVRPEGSVSTLKIQRTERGDSAVYLCASSLEAGLSHEQYFGPGTRLTVT.